The source of this TCR beta chain is a study of T-cell reconstitution after alpha-beta-depleted transplantation in children. This clonotype appeared a few times. Researchers prepared the TCRbeta library using unique molecular identifiers, the study reports. TCRdb reanalysed the PCR reads using MiXCR and keeps one entry per CDR3 protein. The table has hundreds of thousands of distinct CDR3 sequences, 15% to 20% seen once. The CDR3 contains 17 residues. With V trimmed by 4 bases and J by 1 base, 12 bases remained unmatched. This receptor was taken from a human donor who donated a stem cell graft to a child with acute lymphoblastic leukemia. The J gene is TRBJ2-7, the V gene TRBV12-3 or TRBV12-4; the match to TRBD1 covers 8 bases. The source material was PBMCs from the stem cell graft donor, sampled from the stem cell graft. CDR3 in amino acids: CASSSGQGAPWSYEQYF. The CDR3 region has the DNA TGTGCCAGCAGTTCCGGACAGGGCGCCCCCTGGTCCTACGAGCAGTACTTC.